These 2 T cell receptor beta chains share one sample of origin, sequenced in a study of blood T cell repertoires in COVID-19. Profiling relied on immunoSEQ multiplex PCR, and the TCRdb table lists in-frame clones only, not all of them. The table includes more than 300,000 clones, under 95% detected once. The sequenced material came from peripheral blood. These receptors all stem from a woman aged 18-35 years who had recovered from COVID-19.

The chain couples TRBV21-1 to TRBJ1-1; TRBD1 reflects the table's D call only, with no check against the DNA. TRBV21-1 counts as a pseudogene. This CDR3 region has 16 residues. The CDR3 coding sequence is TGTGCCAGCCCCGAAAGGCCCCCTCCCAGGTACACTGAAGCTTTCTTT. As protein: CASPERPPPRYTEAFF.

This clone was seen only once. V usage is TRBV19 and J usage is TRBJ1-3; 8 positions match TRBD1. The V gene's germline CDR1 is LNHDA and CDR2 SQIVND (reference sequence). The V gene end was trimmed by 4 bases and the J gene end by 6 bases; junction bases not matched to a gene: 8. The CDR3 is made up of 15 amino acids. The CDR3 is CASSKTGVGKNTIYF. CDR3 bases: TGTGCCAGTAGTAAGACAGGGGTCGGGAAAAACACCATATATTTT.